Included here is one T cell receptor beta chain sequence, with context. This record belongs to a study of cytomegalovirus exposure and HLA in healthy donors. The PCR contained 60 Vbeta and 13 Jbeta primers. Assay used: immunoSEQ multiplex PCR; TCRdb lists only in-frame clones, some missing. This sample carries 200,000 or so clones, roughly 70% of them seen once, and the ten largest clones take 2.5% to 3%. V gave up 5 bases and J gave up 2 bases; unmatched junction bases: 10. CDR1 is LGHNT, CDR2 FRNRAP, per germline. The CDR3 is 18 amino acids. The chain combines TRBV12-5 with TRBJ2-1; 12 bases are shared with TRBD1. This TCR came from a man between 35 and 55 years old in good health and CMV-seropositive. Sequencing was carried out using PBMCs. CDR3 sequence reads: CASGLPGQGAGAYNEQFF. DNA of the CDR3: TGTGCTAGTGGTCTACCGGGACAGGGGGCCGGGGCCTACAATGAGCAGTTCTTC.